Listed below are T cell receptor beta chains from one sample, sequenced in a study of T cells in Graves' hyperthyroidism and ophthalmopathy. Each CDR3 protein gets one entry after TCRdb re-called the multiplex PCR reads with MiXCR. Of about 540,000 distinct CDR3 sequences listed, about half are singletons. Sequencing used peripheral blood or thyroid tissue (not recorded which). The receptor source for this set is a woman aged 18 to 35 with Graves' hyperthyroidism. Each CDR3 is given with its conserved first and last residue.

TRBV5-4	TRBJ2-7	CASSSGLAEYEQYF
TRBV19	TRBJ2-7	CVSMAGATYEQYF
TRBV7-2	TRBJ2-1	CASSPRTRSDNEQFF
TRBV3-1	TRBJ2-5	CASSQEILAGVGETQYF
TRBV29-1	TRBJ1-2	CSVTTGGDGYTF
TRBV5-1	TRBJ2-7	CASSLGQLREQYF
TRBV20-1	TRBJ1-3	CSATQGASTIYF
TRBV20-1	TRBJ1-6	CSAEGGAPLHF
TRBV29-1	TRBJ1-2	CSVGGASYGYTF
TRBV7-2	TRBJ1-4	CASSEQGGKLFF
TRBV13	TRBJ1-2	CASSLIPGQSYGYTF
TRBV20-1	TRBJ2-7	CSARVWRQGAYEQYF
TRBV11-2	TRBJ2-5	CASSLGTSGSTETQYF
TRBV12-3/TRBV12-4	TRBJ1-1	CASSSRQGQNTEAFF
TRBV29-1	TRBJ1-5	CSALVLKGYNEPQHF
TRBV10-2	TRBJ1-6	CASKRTGLSDSPLHF
TRBV20-1	TRBJ2-7	CSAGRGQGAADEQYF
TRBV5-4	TRBJ2-7	CASSPLGDQRSEQYF
TRBV10-3	TRBJ1-1	CAISEGRDTEAFF
TRBV7-8	TRBJ2-7	CASSVILAGPGEQYF
TRBV29-1	TRBJ1-2	CSVDLDRGPDYGYTF
TRBV7-2	.	CASSLVFGGRSDNEQFF
TRBV18	TRBJ2-5	CASSPRVSGNQETQYF
TRBV9	TRBJ2-6	CASSDSGLTWGANVLTF
TRBV7-9	TRBJ2-1	CASSSTRAVSYNEQFF
TRBV25-1	TRBJ2-3	CASTGLPSTDTQYF
TRBV11-2	TRBJ2-7	CASTSGASKYF
TRBV29-1	TRBJ1-1	CSVERGGRSTEAFF
TRBV30	TRBJ1-5	CAWSVGLEQPQHF
TRBV7-6	TRBJ1-2	CASSAGQGFDYGYTF
TRBV20-1	TRBJ2-7	CSATGTSGSVYEQYF
TRBV5-1	TRBJ1-1	CASSSPPGGEDTEAFF
TRBV29-1	TRBJ2-5	CSILAGWETQYF
TRBV7-8	TRBJ2-2	CASSLARLWGAPGELFF
TRBV4-1	TRBJ2-5	CASGVGIAGVQETQYF
TRBV24-1	TRBJ2-2	CATTNGLNTGELFF
TRBV5-8	TRBJ2-5	CASSPRTSGSGLGTQYF
TRBV2	TRBJ2-2	CASTRASGNTGELFF
TRBV4-1	TRBJ1-1	CASSQVGTGMSEAFF
TRBV7-9	TRBJ1-3	CASTPEGTLLHSGNTIYF
TRBV27	TRBJ2-5	CASSRRRGETQYF
TRBV7-9	TRBJ1-1	CASSPRVGQGWTEAFF
TRBV2	TRBJ1-2	CASSGTDRNLNYGYTF
TRBV19	TRBJ1-1	CASRTGAEAFF
TRBV2	TRBJ2-7	CATLIASRQYF
TRBV20-1	TRBJ1-6	CSVTGTGGSSPLHF
TRBV6-5	TRBJ1-6	CASSSRDRGTLNSPLHF
TRBV7-2	TRBJ1-1	CASSQHLPGQGRHTEAFF
TRBV4-1	TRBJ2-7	CASSQEPLNEQYF
TRBV9	TRBJ2-7	CASRGAGSYEQYF
TRBV20-1	TRBJ2-7	CSAEAGTGSSYEQYF
TRBV20-1	TRBJ1-2	CSAREGAGGNTF
TRBV6-1	TRBJ2-5	CASDRQAQETQYF
TRBV5-1	TRBJ1-2	CASSLGGVANYGYTF
TRBV20-1	TRBJ2-1	CSAHRSGGQSMDEQFF